Presented here are 5 T cell receptor beta chains from one specimen sequenced in a study of CXCR3-negative and CXCR3-positive naive CD8 T cells. UMI-labeled 5' RACE TRB cDNA libraries were prepared from the cells. Reanalyzing the 5' RACE reads, TCRdb keeps one entry per CDR3 protein, without DNA. The listing contains 41,000 or so distinct CDR3 sequences. What was sequenced was naive CXCR3- CD8+ T cells from blood. Noted subset: CD45RO-CCR7+CD27+CD95- naive CD8+ T cells lacking CXCR3 (TNR3-). The source is a human donor in good health. Some clones in this sample may be carry-over from other donors' samples.

The chain employs TRBV6-6 and TRBJ2-5; without DNA, the TCRdb call of TRBD2 cannot be checked. From germline, CDR1 is MNHNY and CDR2 SVGAGI (reference sequence). The CDR3 extends over 15 amino acids. The CDR3 spells CVSSPRTNYQETQYF.

The chain uses TRBV29-1 and TRBJ2-3. Germline CDR1 reads SQVTM; CDR2 reads ANQGSEA. The CDR3 has 14 residues. This CDR3 is CSVVSATGTDTQYF.

J is TRBJ2-3 and V is TRBV4-3; TCRdb picks TRBD2, but there is no DNA to check that call. The CDR3 sequence is 16 residues long. CDR1 and CDR2 (germline): LGHNA, YSLEER. The CDR3 protein is CASSQAVAGVTDTQYF.

The gene calls are TRBV19 and TRBJ2-7; with no DNA, the TCRdb D assignment of TRBD1 cannot be verified. Per the germline V gene, CDR1 is LNHDA and CDR2 is SQIVND (reference sequence). This CDR3 spans 14 amino acids. The chain's CDR3 is CASSEGQGFYEQYF.

V usage is TRBV5-5 and J usage is TRBJ2-7. The CDR3 loop spans 12 amino acids. Germline CDR1 is SGHKS and CDR2 is YYEKEE (reference sequence). The CDR3: CASSYNYYEQYF. The complete variable domain, with remaining parts taken from reference TRBV5-5 and TRBJ2-7, reads DAGVTQSPTHLIKTRGQQVTLRCSPISGHKSVSWYQQVLGQGPQFIFQYYEKEERGRGNFPDRFSARQFPNYSSELNVNALLLGDSALYLCASSYNYYEQYFGPGTRLTVT.